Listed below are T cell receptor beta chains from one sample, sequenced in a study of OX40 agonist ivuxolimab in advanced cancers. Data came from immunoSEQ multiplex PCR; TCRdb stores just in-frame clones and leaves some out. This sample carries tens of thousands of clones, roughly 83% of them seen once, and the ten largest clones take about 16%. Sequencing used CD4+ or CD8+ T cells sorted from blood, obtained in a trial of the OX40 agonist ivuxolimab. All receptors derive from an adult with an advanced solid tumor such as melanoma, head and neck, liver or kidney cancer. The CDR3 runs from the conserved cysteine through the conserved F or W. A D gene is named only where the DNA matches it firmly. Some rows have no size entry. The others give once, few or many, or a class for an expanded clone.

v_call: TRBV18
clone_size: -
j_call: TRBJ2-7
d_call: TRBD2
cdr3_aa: CASSTERGASYEQYF
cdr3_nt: TGTGCCAGCTCAACGGAGCGGGGGGCCTCCTACGAGCAGTACTTC

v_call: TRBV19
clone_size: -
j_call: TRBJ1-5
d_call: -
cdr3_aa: CASCTGLSDQPQHF
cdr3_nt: TGTGCCAGTTGTACAGGGTTGTCGGATCAGCCCCAGCATTTT

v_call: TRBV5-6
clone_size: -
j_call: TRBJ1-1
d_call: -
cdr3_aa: CASSARGPNAFF
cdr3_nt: TGTGCCAGCAGCGCCAGGGGCCCGAATGCTTTCTTT

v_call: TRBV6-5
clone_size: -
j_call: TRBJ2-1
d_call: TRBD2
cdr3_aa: CASSYPSGSAYNEQFF
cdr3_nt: TGTGCCAGCAGTTATCCTAGCGGTTCCGCCTACAATGAGCAGTTCTTC

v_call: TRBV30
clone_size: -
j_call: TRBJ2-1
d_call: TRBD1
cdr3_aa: CAWVLLGQGKKNEQFF
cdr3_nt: TGTGCCTGGGTGCTCCTGGGACAGGGAAAGAAGAATGAGCAGTTCTTC

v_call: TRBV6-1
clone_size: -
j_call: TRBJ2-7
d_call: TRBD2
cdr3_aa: CASRDAGGRVSEQYF
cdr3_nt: TGTGCCAGCAGAGACGCGGGGGGGAGGGTCTCCGAGCAGTACTTC

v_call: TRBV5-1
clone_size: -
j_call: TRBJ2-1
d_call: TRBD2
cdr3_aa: CASSPRGLAGGSPYNEQFF
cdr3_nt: TGCGCCAGCAGCCCCAGGGGACTAGCGGGGGGCTCCCCCTACAATGAGCAGTTCTTC

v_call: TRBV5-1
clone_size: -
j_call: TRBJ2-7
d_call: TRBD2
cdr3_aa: CASSLDTGGIDEQYF
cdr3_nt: TGCGCCAGCAGCTTGGATACGGGGGGTATCGACGAGCAGTACTTC

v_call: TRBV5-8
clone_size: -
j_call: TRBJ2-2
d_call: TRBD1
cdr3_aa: CASWRGQGHGELFF
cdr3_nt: TGTGCCAGCTGGAGGGGACAGGGGCACGGGGAGCTGTTTTTT

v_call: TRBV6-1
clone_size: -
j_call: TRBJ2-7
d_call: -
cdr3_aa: CASSETGPYEQYF
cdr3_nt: TGTGCCAGCAGTGAAACGGGTCCCTACGAGCAGTACTTC

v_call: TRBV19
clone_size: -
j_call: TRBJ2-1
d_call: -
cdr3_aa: CASSQYTGSSPGEQFF
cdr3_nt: TGTGCCAGTAGTCAATACACAGGGTCTTCCCCCGGTGAGCAGTTCTTC

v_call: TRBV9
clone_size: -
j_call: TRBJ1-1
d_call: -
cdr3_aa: CASSVRVPGEKVKEAFF
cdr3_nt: TGTGCCAGCAGCGTAAGGGTTCCAGGGGAGAAAGTTAAGGAAGCTTTCTTT

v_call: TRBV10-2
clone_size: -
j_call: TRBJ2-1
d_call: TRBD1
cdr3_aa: CASRLGGTSYNEQFF
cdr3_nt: TGCGCCAGCAGATTAGGGGGCACTTCCTACAATGAGCAGTTCTTC

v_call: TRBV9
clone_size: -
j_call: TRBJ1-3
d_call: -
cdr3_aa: CASSVVRGHTIYF
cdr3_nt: TGTGCCAGCAGCGTAGTGCGGGGACACACCATATATTTT

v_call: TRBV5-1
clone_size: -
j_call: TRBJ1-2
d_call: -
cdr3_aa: CASSLVGVNYGYTF
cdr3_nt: TGTGCCAGCAGCTTGGTCGGGGTTAACTATGGCTACACCTTC

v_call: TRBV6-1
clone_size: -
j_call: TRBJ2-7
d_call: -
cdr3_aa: CASRGQSAYEQYF
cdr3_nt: TGTGCCTCGAGAGGACAGTCCGCCTACGAGCAGTACTTC

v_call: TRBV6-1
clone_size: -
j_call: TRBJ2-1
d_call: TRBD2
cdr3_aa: CASSERTSSYNEQFF
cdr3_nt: TGTGCCAGCAGTGAACGGACTAGCTCCTACAATGAGCAGTTCTTC

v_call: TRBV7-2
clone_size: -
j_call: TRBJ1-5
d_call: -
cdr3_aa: CASSLVAGDQPQHF
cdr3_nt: TGTGCCAGCAGCTTAGTGGCAGGGGATCAGCCCCAGCATTTT

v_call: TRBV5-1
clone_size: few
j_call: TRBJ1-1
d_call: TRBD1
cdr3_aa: CASSPRQGLRNTEAFF
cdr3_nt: TGCGCCAGCAGCCCAAGACAGGGTTTAAGGAATACTGAAGCTTTCTTT

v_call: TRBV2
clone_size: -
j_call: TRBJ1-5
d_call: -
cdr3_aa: CASSVDFDSNQPQHF
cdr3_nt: TGTGCCAGCAGTGTGGACTTCGATAGCAATCAGCCCCAGCATTTT

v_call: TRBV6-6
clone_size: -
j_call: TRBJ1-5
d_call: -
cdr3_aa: CASSTQERGNQPQHF
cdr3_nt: TGTGCCAGCAGTACTCAGGAGAGGGGCAATCAGCCCCAGCATTTT

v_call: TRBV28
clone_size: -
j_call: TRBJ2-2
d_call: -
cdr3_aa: CASSFFGPGRTGELFF
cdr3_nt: TGTGCCAGCAGTTTTTTCGGCCCGGGGAGAACCGGGGAGCTGTTTTTT

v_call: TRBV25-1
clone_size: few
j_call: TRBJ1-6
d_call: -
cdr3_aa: CASSEFETNSPLHF
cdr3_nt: TGTGCCAGCAGTGAATTTGAAACGAATTCACCCCTCCACTTT

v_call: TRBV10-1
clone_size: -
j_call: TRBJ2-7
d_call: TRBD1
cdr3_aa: CARSSGTGVDEQYF
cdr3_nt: TGCGCCAGAAGTTCCGGGACAGGGGTGGACGAGCAGTACTTC

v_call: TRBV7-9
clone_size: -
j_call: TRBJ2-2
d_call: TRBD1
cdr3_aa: CASSARDRAITGELFF
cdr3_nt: TGTGCCAGCAGCGCCCGGGACAGGGCCATCACCGGGGAGCTGTTTTTT

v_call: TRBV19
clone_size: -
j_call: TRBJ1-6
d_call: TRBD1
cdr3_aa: CASSISTGTGGSPLHF
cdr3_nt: TGTGCCAGTAGTATATCAACCGGGACAGGGGGTTCGCCCCTCCACTTT

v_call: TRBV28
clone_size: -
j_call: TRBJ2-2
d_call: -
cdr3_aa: CASSSRGRVDTGELFF
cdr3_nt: TGTGCCAGCAGTTCCCGGGGCAGGGTAGACACCGGGGAGCTGTTTTTT

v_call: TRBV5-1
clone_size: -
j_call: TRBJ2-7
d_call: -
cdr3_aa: CASSYRRESSYEQYF
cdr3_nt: TGCGCCAGCAGCTATCGCAGGGAGAGCTCCTACGAGCAGTACTTC

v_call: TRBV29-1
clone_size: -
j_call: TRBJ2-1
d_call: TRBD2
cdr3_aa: CSVEALAGGSYNEQFF
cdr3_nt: TGCAGCGTTGAAGCGCTAGCGGGGGGGTCCTACAATGAGCAGTTCTTC

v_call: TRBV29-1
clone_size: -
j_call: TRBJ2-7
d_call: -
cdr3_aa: CSVARGEYEQYF
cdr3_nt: TGCAGCGTTGCCAGGGGTGAATACGAGCAGTACTTC

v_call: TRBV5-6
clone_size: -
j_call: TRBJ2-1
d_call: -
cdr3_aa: CASSLSGGRDEQFF
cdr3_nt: TGTGCCAGCAGCTTGTCGGGGGGCCGCGATGAGCAGTTCTTC

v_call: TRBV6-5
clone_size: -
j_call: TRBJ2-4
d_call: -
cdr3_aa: CASSYGPDDIQYF
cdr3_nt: TGTGCCAGCAGTTACGGCCCTGATGACATTCAGTACTTC

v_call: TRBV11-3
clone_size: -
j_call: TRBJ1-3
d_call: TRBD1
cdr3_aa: CASSPRDRTSGNTIYF
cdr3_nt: TGTGCCAGCAGCCCGCGGGACAGGACCTCTGGAAACACCATATATTTT

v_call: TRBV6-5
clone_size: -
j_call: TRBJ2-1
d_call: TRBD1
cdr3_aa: CASSERTGNNEQFF
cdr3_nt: TGTGCCAGCAGTGAAAGGACAGGGAACAATGAGCAGTTCTTC

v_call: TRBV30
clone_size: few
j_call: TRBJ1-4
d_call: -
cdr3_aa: CAGQSGKGEKLFF
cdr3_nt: TGTGCCGGCCAGTCAGGGAAGGGAGAAAAACTGTTTTTT

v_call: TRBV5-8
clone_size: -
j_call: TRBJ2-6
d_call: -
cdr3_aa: CASSPTARVTGSGANVLTF
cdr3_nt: TGTGCCAGCAGTCCGACTGCAAGGGTAACGGGCTCTGGGGCCAACGTCCTGACTTTC

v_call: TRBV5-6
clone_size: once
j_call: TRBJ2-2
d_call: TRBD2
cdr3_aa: CASSLVAGGPNTGELFF
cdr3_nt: TGTGCCAGCAGCTTGGTAGCGGGGGGGCCGAACACCGGGGAGCTGTTTTTT

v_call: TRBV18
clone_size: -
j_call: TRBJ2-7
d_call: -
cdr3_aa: CASSLSDSEQYF
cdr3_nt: TGTGCCAGCTCACTCTCGGACAGCGAGCAGTACTTC

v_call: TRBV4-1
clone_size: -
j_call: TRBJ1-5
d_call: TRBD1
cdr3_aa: CASSQAAQGNQPQHF
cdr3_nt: TGCGCCAGCAGCCAAGCCGCACAGGGGAATCAGCCCCAGCATTTT

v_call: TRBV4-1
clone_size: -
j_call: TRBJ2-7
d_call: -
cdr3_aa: CASSQDSVRNNYEQYF
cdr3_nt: TGCGCCAGCAGCCAAGATTCGGTTCGGAACAACTACGAGCAGTACTTC

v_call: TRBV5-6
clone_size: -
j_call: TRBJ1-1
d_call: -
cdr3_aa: CASTSPGRGMNTEAFF
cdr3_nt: TGTGCCAGCACCTCACCGGGGAGGGGAATGAACACTGAAGCTTTCTTT

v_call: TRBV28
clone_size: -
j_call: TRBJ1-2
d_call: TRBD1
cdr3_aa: CASSPADRKYGYTF
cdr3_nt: TGTGCCAGCAGTCCCGCGGACAGGAAATATGGCTACACCTTC

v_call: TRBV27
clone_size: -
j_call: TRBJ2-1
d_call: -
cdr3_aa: CASSLIPLGYEQFF
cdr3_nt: TGTGCCAGCAGTTTAATCCCCCTCGGCTATGAGCAGTTCTTC

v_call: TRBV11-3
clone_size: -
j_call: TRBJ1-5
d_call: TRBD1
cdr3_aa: CASSPSGTANQPQHF
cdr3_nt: TGTGCCAGCAGCCCGTCCGGGACAGCCAATCAGCCCCAGCATTTT

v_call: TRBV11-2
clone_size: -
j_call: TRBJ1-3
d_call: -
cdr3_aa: CASSWDVGNTIYF
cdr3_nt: TGTGCCAGCAGCTGGGACGTTGGAAACACCATATATTTT

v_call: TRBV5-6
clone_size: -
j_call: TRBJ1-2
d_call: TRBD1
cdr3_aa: CASSLQGAYGYTF
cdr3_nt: TGTGCCAGCAGCTTACAGGGGGCCTATGGCTACACCTTC

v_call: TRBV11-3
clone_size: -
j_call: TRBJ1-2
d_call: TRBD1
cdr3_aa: CASSLGTGDRYTF
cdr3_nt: TGTGCCAGCAGCCTCGGGACAGGGGATCGCTACACCTTC

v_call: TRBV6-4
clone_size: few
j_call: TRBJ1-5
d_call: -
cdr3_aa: CASSEDSVGPQHF
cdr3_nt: TGTGCCAGCAGTGAGGACAGTGTGGGGCCCCAGCATTTT

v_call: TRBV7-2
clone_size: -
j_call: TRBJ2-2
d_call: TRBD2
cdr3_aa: CASSAAGTRYTGELFF
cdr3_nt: TGTGCCAGCAGCGCTGCCGGGACTAGATACACCGGGGAGCTGTTTTTT